Sequencing of this T cell receptor beta chain was carried out in a study of blood T cell repertoires in COVID-19. Background on the study: The origin of the acute and convalescent COVID-19 samples was the United States, Italy and Spain. The analysed material was cDNA or gDNA that came from T cells, B-cell-depleted T cells, or PBMCs.

Per the study methods: The authors estimated nucleated cell counts from reference gene primer amplification. Profiled with immunoSEQ multiplex PCR; TCRdb holds only in-frame clones, not every one. V and J calls and clone size follow that table, whereas D and trimming were derived from the DNA. The sample records 40,000 to 55,000 clones, 75% to 85% being singletons. This receptor was identified in a human donor with acute or convalescent COVID-19. The donor label of this sample is uncertain. The sample consisted of peripheral blood.

CDR3 amino acids: CASRTQLVGTEAFF. In DNA, the CDR3 is TGTGCCAGTAGGACACAGTTGGTAGGCACTGAAGCTTTCTTT. V gene TRBV19 combines with J gene TRBJ1-1, with no clear D. V lost 6 bases and J lost 4, with 15 bases in between. The CDR3 totals 14 residues. In germline, CDR1 is LNHDA, CDR2 SQIVND (reference sequence). Using reference TRBV19 and TRBJ1-1 for the parts outside the CDR3, the full variable domain is DGGITQSPKYLFRKEGQNVTLSCEQNLNHDAMYWYRQDPGQGLRLIYYSQIVNDFQKGDIAEGYSVSREKKESFPLTVTSAQKNPTAFYLCASRTQLVGTEAFFGQGTRLTVV.